Listed here are 9 T cell receptor beta chains from one sample, sequenced in a study of CD8 T cells in Susac syndrome. RNA totalling about 0.45 to 1 ug underwent reverse transcription with random hexamers. TCRdb called the immunoSEQ multiplex PCR reads again in MiXCR, with one record for every CDR3 protein. This table has about 180,000 distinct CDR3 sequences, 80% to 95% appearing once. Sequenced sample: CD4+ T cells from PBMCs. These receptors came from a human donor with multiple sclerosis.

The chain is built from TRBV28 and TRBJ2-6; unclear D gene. This CDR3 contains 13 residues. The germline gives CDR1 MDHEN, CDR2 SYDVKM. V lost 6 bases to trimming and J lost 2 bases, with 5 bases between them. The CDR3 protein is CASRETGANVLTF. The CDR3 DNA is TGTGCCAGCAGAGAAACTGGGGCCAACGTCCTGACTTTC. Based on the CDR3 plus reference TRBV28 and TRBJ2-6, the full variable domain is DVKVTQSSRYLVKRTGEKVFLECVQDMDHENMFWYRQDPGLGLRLIYFSYDVKMKEKGDIPEGYSVSREKKERFSLILESASTNQTSMYLCASRETGANVLTFGAGSRLTVL.

The chain has TRBV7-3 and TRBJ2-7; 7 bases match TRBD1. Germline V CDR1 and CDR2: SGHTA, FQGTGA. The CDR3 spans 17 residues. The trim removed 4 bases at V and 1 base at J, leaving 13 bases unmatched. The CDR3 sequence: CASSSEGGPGGSYEQYF. In DNA form, the CDR3 reads TGTGCCAGCAGCTCCGAGGGTGGGCCAGGGGGTTCCTACGAGCAGTACTTC.

The V call is TRBV30, the J call TRBJ2-1; 12 bases align to TRBD2. The V gene's germline CDR1 is GTSNPN and CDR2 SVGIG (reference sequence). V gave up 4 bases and J gave up 4 bases; unmatched junction bases: 8. The CDR3 loop spans 16 amino acids. The CDR3 loop is CAWTILTSGRYNEQFF. CDR3 DNA: TGTGCCTGGACTATCCTGACTAGCGGGAGATACAATGAGCAGTTCTTC.

The rearrangement links TRBV18 to TRBJ2-7; unclear D gene. V was clipped by 1 base and J by 1 base, with 8 bases between them. This CDR3 has 14 amino acids. From germline, CDR1 is KGHSH and CDR2 LQKENI. In DNA form, the CDR3 reads TGTGCCAGCTCACCACGTCATCCATCCTACGAGCAGTACTTC. It codes for CASSPRHPSYEQYF. The full variable domain, in which reference TRBV18 and TRBJ2-7 provide the parts outside the CDR3, is NAGVMQNPRHLVRRRGQEARLRCSPMKGHSHVYWYRQLPEEGLKFMVYLQKENIIDESGMPKERFSAEFPKEGPSILRIQQVVRGDSAAYFCASSPRHPSYEQYFGPGTRLTVT.

CDR3 in amino acids: CSARDNGGRETQYF. The CDR3 DNA follows: TGCAGTGCTAGAGATAACGGGGGCAGGGAGACCCAGTACTTC. The chain uses TRBV20-1 and TRBJ2-5; the D call may be TRBD1 or TRBD2 (6 bases each). The V end lost 0 bases, the J end lost 5 bases, and 13 bases lay between the germline ends. This CDR3 comprises 14 residues. In germline, CDR1 is DFQATT, CDR2 SNEGSKA (reference sequence).

DNA for the CDR3: TGTGCCAGCTCACGTATTGAGACAGGGGGCCGCGAGCAGTACTTC. Translating it yields CASSRIETGGREQYF. This rearrangement joins TRBV18 to TRBJ2-7; the match to TRBD1 covers 10 bases. V lost 4 bases, J lost 6 bases, and 9 bases stayed unmatched. CDR1 KGHSH and CDR2 LQKENI come from the germline V gene. The CDR3 is 15 residues long.

The chain has TRBV19 and TRBJ2-1, with a weak D call TRBD1 (6 bases). The CDR3 sequence is 16 residues long. Trimming cost V 6 bases and J 1 base, with 16 bases left between them. In germline, CDR1 is LNHDA, CDR2 SQIVND (reference sequence). CDR3 in amino acids: CASRVGGAISYNEQFF. The CDR3 DNA is TGTGCCAGTAGGGTAGGGGGAGCAATATCCTACAATGAGCAGTTCTTC. The variable domain in full, completed from reference TRBV19 and TRBJ2-1, reads DGGITQSPKYLFRKEGQNVTLSCEQNLNHDAMYWYRQDPGQGLRLIYYSQIVNDFQKGDIAEGYSVSREKKESFPLTVTSAQKNPTAFYLCASRVGGAISYNEQFFGPGTRLTVL.

This chain joins TRBV7-2 and TRBJ2-5; 7 bases map to TRBD1. Germline V gives CDR1 SGHTA, CDR2 FQGNSA. CDR3 length: 14 residues. With 5 bases clipped from V and 5 bases from J, the junction kept 8 bases outside the gene matches. This CDR3 reads CASSGQGGGETQYF. Here the CDR3 DNA reads TGTGCCAGCAGCGGGCAAGGGGGCGGCGAGACCCAGTACTTC.

This chain joins TRBV10-3 and TRBJ1-2; 9 bases line up with TRBD1. This CDR3 is built from 14 residues. Germline V lookup: CDR1 ENHRY, CDR2 SYGVKD. V dropped 11 bases and J dropped 5; count of bases not matched to a gene: 12. In DNA, the CDR3 is TGTGCCGGCAGTGGAACAGGGGGCAGTTATGGCTACACCTTC. As protein: CAGSGTGGSYGYTF.